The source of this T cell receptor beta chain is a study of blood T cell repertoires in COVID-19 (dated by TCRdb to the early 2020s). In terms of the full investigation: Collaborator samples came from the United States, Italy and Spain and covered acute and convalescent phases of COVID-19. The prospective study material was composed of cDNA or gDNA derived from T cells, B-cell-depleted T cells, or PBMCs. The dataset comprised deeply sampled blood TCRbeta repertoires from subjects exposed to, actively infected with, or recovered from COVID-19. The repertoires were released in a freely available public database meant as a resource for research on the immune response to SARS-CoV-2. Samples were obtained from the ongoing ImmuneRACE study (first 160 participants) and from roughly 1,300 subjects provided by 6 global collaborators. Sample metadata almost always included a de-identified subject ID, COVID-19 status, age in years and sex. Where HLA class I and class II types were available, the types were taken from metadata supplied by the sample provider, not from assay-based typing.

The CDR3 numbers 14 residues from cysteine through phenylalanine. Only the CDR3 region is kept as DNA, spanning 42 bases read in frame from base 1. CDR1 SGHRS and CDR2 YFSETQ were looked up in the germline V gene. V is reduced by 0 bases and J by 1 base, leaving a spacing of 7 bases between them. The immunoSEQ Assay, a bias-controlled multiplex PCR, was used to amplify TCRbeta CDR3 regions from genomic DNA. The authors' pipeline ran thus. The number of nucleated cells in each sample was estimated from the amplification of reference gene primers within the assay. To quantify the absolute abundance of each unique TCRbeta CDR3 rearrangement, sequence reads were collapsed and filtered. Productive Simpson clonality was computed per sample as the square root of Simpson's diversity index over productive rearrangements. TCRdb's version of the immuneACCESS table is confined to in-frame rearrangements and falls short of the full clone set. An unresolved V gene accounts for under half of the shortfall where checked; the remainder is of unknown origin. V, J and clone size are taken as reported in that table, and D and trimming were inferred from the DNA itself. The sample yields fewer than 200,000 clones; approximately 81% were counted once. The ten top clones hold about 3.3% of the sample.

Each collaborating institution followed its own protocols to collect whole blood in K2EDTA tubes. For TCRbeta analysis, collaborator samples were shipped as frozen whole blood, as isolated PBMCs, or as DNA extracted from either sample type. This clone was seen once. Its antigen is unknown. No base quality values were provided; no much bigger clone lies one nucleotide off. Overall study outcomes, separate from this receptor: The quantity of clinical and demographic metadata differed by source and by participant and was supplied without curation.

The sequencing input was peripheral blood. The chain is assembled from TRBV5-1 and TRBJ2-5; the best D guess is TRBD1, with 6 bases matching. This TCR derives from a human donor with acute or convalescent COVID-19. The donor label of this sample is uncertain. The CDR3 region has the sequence CASSLGDTQETQYF. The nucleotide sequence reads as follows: TGCGCCAGCAGCTTGGGGGACACCCAAGAGACCCAGTACTTC.